This T cell receptor beta chain is drawn from a study of blood T cells in healthy people across ages. Study results and caveats: Versus aged donors, long-lived donors had higher diversity and more naive CD4+ cells.

Per sample, at least 6 micrograms of total RNA were extracted. A second PCR of 7 to 11 cycles used a sample-barcoded 5' primer and a J-beta primer mix. TCRdb independently ran MiXCR on the 5' RACE reads; one entry per CDR3 protein. The table includes around 1,900,000 distinct CDR3 sequences, 35% to 50% detected once. Germline-derived CDR1 and CDR2 are LNHDA and SQIVND (reference sequence). The CDR3 loop spans 15 amino acids. The J segment lost 5 bases and the V segment lost 8 bases, leaving 12 bases of the junction unmatched. Worth noting for this clonotype: Its antigen is undetermined.

The chain carries TRBV19 and TRBJ2-4; 7 nucleotides agree with TRBD1. The clonotype originates from a human donor in good health. The sample comprised blood. The CDR3 spells CASRYRGALENIQYF. CDR3 bases: TGTGCCAGTCGGTACAGGGGTGCCCTAGAAAACATTCAGTACTTC.